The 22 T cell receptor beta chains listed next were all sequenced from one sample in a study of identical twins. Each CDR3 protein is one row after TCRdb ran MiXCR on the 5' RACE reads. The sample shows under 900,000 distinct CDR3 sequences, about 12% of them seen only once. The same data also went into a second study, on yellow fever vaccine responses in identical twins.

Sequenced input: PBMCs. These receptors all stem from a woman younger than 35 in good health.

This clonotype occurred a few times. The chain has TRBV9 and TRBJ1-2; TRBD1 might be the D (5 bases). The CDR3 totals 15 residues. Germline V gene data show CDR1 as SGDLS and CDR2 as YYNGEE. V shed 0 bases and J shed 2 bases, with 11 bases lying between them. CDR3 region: CASSVVAGMNYGYTF. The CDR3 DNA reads TGTGCCAGCAGCGTAGTGGCAGGGATGAACTATGGCTACACCTTC.

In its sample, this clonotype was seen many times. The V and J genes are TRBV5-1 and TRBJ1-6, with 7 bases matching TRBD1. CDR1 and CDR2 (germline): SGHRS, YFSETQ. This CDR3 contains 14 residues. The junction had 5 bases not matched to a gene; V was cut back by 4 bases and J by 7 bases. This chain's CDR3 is CASSSGQENSPLHF. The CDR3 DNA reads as TGCGCCAGCAGCAGCGGACAGGAAAATTCACCCCTCCACTTT. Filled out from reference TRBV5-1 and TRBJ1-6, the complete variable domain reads KAGVTQTPRYLIKTRGQQVTLSCSPISGHRSVSWYQQTPGQGLQFLFEYFSETQRNKGNFPGRFSGRQFSNSRSEMNVSTLELGDSALYLCASSSGQENSPLHFGNGTRLTVT.

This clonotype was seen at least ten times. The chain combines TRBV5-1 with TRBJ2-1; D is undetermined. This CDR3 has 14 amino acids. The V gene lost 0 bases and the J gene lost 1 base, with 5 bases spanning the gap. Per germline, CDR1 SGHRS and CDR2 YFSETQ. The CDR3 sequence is CASSLVYSYNEQFF. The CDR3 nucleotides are TGCGCCAGCAGCTTGGTCTATTCCTACAATGAGCAGTTCTTC.

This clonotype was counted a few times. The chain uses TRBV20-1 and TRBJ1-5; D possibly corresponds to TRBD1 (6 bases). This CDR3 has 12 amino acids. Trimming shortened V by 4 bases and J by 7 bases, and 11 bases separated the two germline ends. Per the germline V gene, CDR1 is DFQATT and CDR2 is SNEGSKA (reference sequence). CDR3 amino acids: CSANRADQPQHF. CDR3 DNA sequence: TGCAGTGCTAACAGGGCTGACCAGCCCCAGCATTTT.

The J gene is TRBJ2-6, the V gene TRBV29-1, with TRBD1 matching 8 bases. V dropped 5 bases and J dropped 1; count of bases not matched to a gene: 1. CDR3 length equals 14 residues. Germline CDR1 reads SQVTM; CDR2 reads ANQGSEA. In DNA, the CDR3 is TGCAGCGTTCGACAGGGGTCTGGGGCCAACGTCCTGACTTTC. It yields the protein CSVRQGSGANVLTF.

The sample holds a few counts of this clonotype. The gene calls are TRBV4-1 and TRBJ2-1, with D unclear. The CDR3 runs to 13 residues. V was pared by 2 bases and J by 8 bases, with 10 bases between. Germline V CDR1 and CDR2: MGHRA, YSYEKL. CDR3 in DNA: TGCGCCAGCAGCCAACTTGGGGTTTATGAGCAGTTCTTC. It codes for CASSQLGVYEQFF.

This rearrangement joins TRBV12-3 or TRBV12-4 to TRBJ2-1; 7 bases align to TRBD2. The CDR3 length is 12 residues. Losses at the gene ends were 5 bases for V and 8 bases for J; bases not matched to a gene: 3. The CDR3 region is CASSPLAYEQFF. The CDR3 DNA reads TGTGCCAGCAGTCCACTAGCGTATGAGCAGTTCTTC.

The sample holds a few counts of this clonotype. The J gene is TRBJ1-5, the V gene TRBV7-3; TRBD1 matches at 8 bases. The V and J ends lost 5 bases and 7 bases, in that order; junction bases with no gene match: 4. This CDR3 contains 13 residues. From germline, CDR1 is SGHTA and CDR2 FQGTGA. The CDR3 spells CASSADRGQPQHF. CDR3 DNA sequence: TGTGCCAGCAGCGCCGACAGGGGCCAGCCCCAGCATTTT.

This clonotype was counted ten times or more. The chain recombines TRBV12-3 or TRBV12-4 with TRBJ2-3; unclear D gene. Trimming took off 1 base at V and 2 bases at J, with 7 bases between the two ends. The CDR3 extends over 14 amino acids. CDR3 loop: CASSLVQYTDTQYF. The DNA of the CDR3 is TGTGCCAGCAGTTTAGTACAGTACACAGATACGCAGTATTTT.

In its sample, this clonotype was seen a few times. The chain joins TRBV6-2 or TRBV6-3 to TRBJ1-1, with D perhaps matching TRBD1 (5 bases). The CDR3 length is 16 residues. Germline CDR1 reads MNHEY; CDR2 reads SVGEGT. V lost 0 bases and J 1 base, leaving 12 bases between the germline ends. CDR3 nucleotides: TGTGCCAGCAGTTACTCGGGACGGACGGCGAACACTGAAGCTTTCTTT. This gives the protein CASSYSGRTANTEAFF.

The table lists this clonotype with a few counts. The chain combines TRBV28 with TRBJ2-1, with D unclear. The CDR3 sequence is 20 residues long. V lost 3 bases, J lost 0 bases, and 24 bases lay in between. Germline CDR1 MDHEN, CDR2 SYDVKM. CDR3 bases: TGTGCCAGCAGTTTTCCCGGCAATAGTAGCAGGATGAGCTCCTACAATGAGCAGTTCTTC. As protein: CASSFPGNSSRMSSYNEQFF.

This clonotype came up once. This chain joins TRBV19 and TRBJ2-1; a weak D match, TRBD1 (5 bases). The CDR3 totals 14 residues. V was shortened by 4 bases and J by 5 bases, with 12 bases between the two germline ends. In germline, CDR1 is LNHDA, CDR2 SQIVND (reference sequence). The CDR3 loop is CASSTGMGNNEQFF. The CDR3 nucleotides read TGTGCCAGTAGTACAGGGATGGGAAACAATGAGCAGTTCTTC. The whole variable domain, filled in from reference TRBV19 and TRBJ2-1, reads DGGITQSPKYLFRKEGQNVTLSCEQNLNHDAMYWYRQDPGQGLRLIYYSQIVNDFQKGDIAEGYSVSREKKESFPLTVTSAQKNPTAFYLCASSTGMGNNEQFFGPGTRLTVL.

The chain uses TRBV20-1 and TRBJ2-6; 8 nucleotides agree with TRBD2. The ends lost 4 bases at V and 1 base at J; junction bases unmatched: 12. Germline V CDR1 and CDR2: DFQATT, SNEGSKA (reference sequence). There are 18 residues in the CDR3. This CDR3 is CSATGGRPQVSGANVLTF. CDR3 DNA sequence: TGCAGTGCTACGGGGGGGAGACCTCAGGTGTCTGGGGCCAACGTCCTGACTTTC.

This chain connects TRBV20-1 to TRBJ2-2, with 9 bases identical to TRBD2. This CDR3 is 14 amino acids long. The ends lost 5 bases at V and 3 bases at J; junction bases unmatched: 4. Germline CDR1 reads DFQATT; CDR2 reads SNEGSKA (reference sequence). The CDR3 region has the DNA TGCAGTGCTCAAGCTAGCGGGGACACCGGGGAGCTGTTTTTT. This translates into CSAQASGDTGELFF.

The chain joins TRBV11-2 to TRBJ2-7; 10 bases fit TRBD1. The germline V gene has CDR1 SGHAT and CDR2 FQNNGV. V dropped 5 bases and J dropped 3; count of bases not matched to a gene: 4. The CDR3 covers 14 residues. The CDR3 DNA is TGTGCCAGCAGCCGGGACAGGGGAAACTACGAGCAGTACTTC. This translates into CASSRDRGNYEQYF. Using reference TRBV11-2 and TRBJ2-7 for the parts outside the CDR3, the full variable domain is EAGVAQSPRYKIIEKRQSVAFWCNPISGHATLYWYQQILGQGPKLLIQFQNNGVVDDSQLPKDRFSAERLKGVDSTLKIQPAKLEDSAVYLCASSRDRGNYEQYFGPGTRLTVT.

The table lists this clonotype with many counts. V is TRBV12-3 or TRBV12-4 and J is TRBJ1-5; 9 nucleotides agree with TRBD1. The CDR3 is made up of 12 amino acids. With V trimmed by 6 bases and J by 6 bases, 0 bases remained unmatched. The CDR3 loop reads CASRQGAQPQHF. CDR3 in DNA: TGTGCCAGCAGACAGGGGGCTCAGCCCCAGCATTTT.

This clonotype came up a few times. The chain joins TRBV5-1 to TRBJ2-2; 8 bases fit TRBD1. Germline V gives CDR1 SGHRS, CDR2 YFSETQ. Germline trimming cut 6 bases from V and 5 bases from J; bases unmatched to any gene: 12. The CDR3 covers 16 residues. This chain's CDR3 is CASNRVQGAGTGELFF. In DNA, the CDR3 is TGCGCCAGCAACCGGGTCCAGGGGGCAGGGACCGGGGAGCTGTTTTTT.

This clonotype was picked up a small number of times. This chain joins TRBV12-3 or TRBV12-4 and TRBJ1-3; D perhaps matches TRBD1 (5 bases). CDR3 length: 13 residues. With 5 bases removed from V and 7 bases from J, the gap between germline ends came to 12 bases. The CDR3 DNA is TGTGCCAGCAGTCCCGGGGGTTTGAACACCATATATTTT. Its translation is CASSPGGLNTIYF.

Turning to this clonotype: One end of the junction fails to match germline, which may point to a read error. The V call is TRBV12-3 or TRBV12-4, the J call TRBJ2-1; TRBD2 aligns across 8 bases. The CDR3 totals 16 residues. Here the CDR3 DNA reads TGTGCCAGCAGTCCCCGGAGTAGCGGGATCTACAATCAGCAGTTCTTC. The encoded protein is CASSPRSSGIYNQQFF.

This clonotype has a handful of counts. CDR3 nucleotides: TGCGCCAGCAGCCAAGAGAGACAGGAAAGGTACTATGGCTACACCTTC. Protein: CASSQERQERYYGYTF. V usage is TRBV4-1 and J usage is TRBJ1-2; possible D gene TRBD1, 6 bases. CDR3 length: 16 amino acids. Germline lookup yields CDR1 MGHRA and CDR2 YSYEKL. The germline V and J ends were trimmed by 0 bases and 3 bases, with 14 bases remaining between them.

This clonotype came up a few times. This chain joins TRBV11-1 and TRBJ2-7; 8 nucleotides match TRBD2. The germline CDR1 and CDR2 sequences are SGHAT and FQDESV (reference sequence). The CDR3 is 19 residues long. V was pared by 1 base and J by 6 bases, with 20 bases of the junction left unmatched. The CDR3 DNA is TGTGCCAGCAGCTTAGGTCGCATTCCGGGGGGGCTCCGACCGCTCGAGCAGTACGTC. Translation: CASSLGRIPGGLRPLEQYV.

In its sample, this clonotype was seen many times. CDR3 coding DNA: TGTGCCAGCAGTTCGACAGGGGCCTCACCCTCTCACAAAAACATTCAGTACTTC. Its protein product is CASSSTGASPSHKNIQYF. The chain combines TRBV6-5 with TRBJ2-4; 8 positions match TRBD1. The CDR3 is made up of 18 amino acids. V was clipped by 4 bases and J by 3 bases; unmatched bases: 14. CDR1 and CDR2 from the germline V gene are MNHEY and SVGAGI.